A single sample gave rise to the 22 T cell receptor beta chains below, sequenced in a study of cytomegalovirus exposure and HLA in healthy donors. It was with 60 Vbeta and 13 Jbeta primers that the PCR ran. This table comes from immunoSEQ multiplex PCR, and its TCRdb copy is limited to in-frame clones, with some not included. The sample has just over 150,000 clones, 65% to 90% seen once; the top ten hold under 7.5%. The source material was PBMCs. Source of these receptors: a man aged 45-65 years in good health and CMV-seropositive.

The rearrangement joins TRBV2 to TRBJ2-5; possibly TRBD1 for D (6 bases). Per germline, CDR1 SNHLY and CDR2 FYNNEI. This CDR3 contains 12 residues. V was shortened by 8 bases and J by 3 bases, with 10 bases between the two germline ends. The CDR3 DNA sequence: TGTGCCAGCTGTGGGGACAAAGAGACCCAGTACTTC. Amino acids: CASCGDKETQYF.

The rearrangement uses TRBV28 and TRBJ1-2, with 10 nucleotides matching TRBD1. Germline V lookup: CDR1 MDHEN, CDR2 SYDVKM. Trimming cost V 3 bases and J 4 bases; bases outside gene matches: 5. The CDR3 sequence is 15 residues long. As DNA, the CDR3 is TGTGCCAGCAGTTTGACAGGGGGCTCGGGCTATGGCTACACCTTC. Translated: CASSLTGGSGYGYTF.

This rearrangement joins TRBV7-8 to TRBJ2-7, with 7 bases that match TRBD1. CDR3 size: 14 residues. V lost 5 bases and J lost 8; bases outside the gene matches: 12. Per germline, CDR1 SGHVS and CDR2 FQNEAQ. This CDR3 is CASSPGQTYTQQYF. The CDR3 nucleotides read TGTGCCAGCAGCCCGGGACAGACCTATACGCAGCAGTACTTC.

The V and J genes are TRBV6-1 and TRBJ2-5; tentatively, D is TRBD2 (5 bases). This CDR3 is built from 14 residues. V was cut by 8 bases and J by 4 bases, with 17 bases left in between. CDR1 and CDR2 (germline): MNHNS, SASEGT. CDR3 DNA: TGTGCCAGCCAGAAAAACCGCCGGGGAGAGACCCAGTACTTC. This encodes CASQKNRRGETQYF.

The genes are TRBV18 and TRBJ1-2; D is unclear. The V gene's germline CDR1 is KGHSH and CDR2 LQKENI. The V end lost 1 base, the J end lost 2 bases, and 11 bases lay between the germline ends. The CDR3 consists of 15 residues. The CDR3 loop reads CASSPRGVRNYGYTF. In DNA form, the CDR3 reads TGTGCCAGCTCACCACGGGGAGTGAGAAACTATGGCTACACCTTC.

This clone was seen once. V usage is TRBV27 and J usage is TRBJ2-7; TRBD1 aligns across 9 bases. The CDR3 is 16 residues long. The germline V gene encodes CDR1 MNHEY and CDR2 SMNVEV (reference sequence). The junction had 10 bases not matched to a gene; V was cut back by 4 bases and J by 3 bases. CDR3 amino acids: CASSSNRDRVNYEQYV. The CDR3, as DNA: TGTGCCAGCAGTTCAAACCGGGACAGGGTAAACTACGAGCAGTACGTC.

In DNA, the CDR3 is TGTGCCAGCAGCTCATGGACAGGGATGGATACGCAGTATTTT. As protein: CASSSWTGMDTQYF. The chain has TRBV5-6 and TRBJ2-3; 8 positions match TRBD1. Germline lookup yields CDR1 SGHDT and CDR2 YYEEEE. Trimming removed 3 bases from V and 6 bases from J; junction bases left unmatched: 6. CDR3 length: 14 amino acids. The whole variable domain, remainder taken from reference TRBV5-6 and TRBJ2-3, is DAGVTQSPTHLIKTRGQQVTLRCSPKSGHDTVSWYQQALGQGPQFIFQYYEEEERQRGNFPDRFSGHQFPNYSSELNVNALLLGDSALYLCASSSWTGMDTQYFGPGTRLTVL.

Comment on this clone: The sample holds other DNA sequences that translate to the same CDR3. The CDR3 nucleotides read TGTGCCAGCAGTGACAGGGGGCCAAGCACAGATACGCAGTATTTT. Residues: CASSDRGPSTDTQYF. This chain links TRBV6-1 with TRBJ2-3; 8 bases are a match to TRBD1. J was trimmed by 0 bases and V by 3 bases; bases with no gene match: 2. This CDR3 has 15 amino acids. In germline, CDR1 is MNHNS, CDR2 SASEGT.

The table lists this clone with a count of one. The V gene is TRBV6-4, the J gene TRBJ2-3; 9 positions agree with TRBD2. With 2 bases clipped from V and 3 bases from J, the junction kept 6 bases outside the gene matches. The CDR3 extends over 16 amino acids. Per germline, CDR1 MRHNA and CDR2 SNTAGT. CDR3 residues: CASSDTMTSGTDTQYF. CDR3 nucleotide sequence: TGTGCCAGCAGTGACACCATGACTAGCGGAACAGATACGCAGTATTTT.

This CDR3 is CASSQGTGNIQYF. The CDR3 DNA reads as TGTGCCAGCAGCCAGGGGACAGGTAACATTCAGTACTTC. The V gene is TRBV5-5, the J gene TRBJ2-4, with TRBD1 matching 8 bases. The ends lost 4 bases at V and 7 bases at J; junction bases unmatched: 4. Germline CDR1 reads SGHKS; CDR2 reads YYEKEE (reference sequence). CDR3 length: 13 residues.

This clone has a single count. This chain joins TRBV5-1 and TRBJ1-1; no definite D call. V lost 4 bases and J lost 0, with 7 bases in between. The CDR3 contains 13 residues. Germline loops: CDR1 SGHRS, CDR2 YFSETQ. The CDR3 reads CASSRNLNTEAFF. The CDR3 coding sequence is TGCGCCAGCAGCCGTAACTTGAACACTGAAGCTTTCTTT.

The V and J genes are TRBV18 and TRBJ2-3; no definite D call. CDR3 length equals 14 residues. CDR1 is KGHSH, CDR2 LQKENI, per germline. Trimming took 2 bases from V and 2 from J, leaving 8 bases between them. The CDR3 DNA reads TGTGCCAGCTCACCAGGGCTGTTCACAGATACGCAGTATTTT. The encoded protein is CASSPGLFTDTQYF. The full variable domain, rest sourced from reference TRBV18 and TRBJ2-3, is NAGVMQNPRHLVRRRGQEARLRCSPMKGHSHVYWYRQLPEEGLKFMVYLQKENIIDESGMPKERFSAEFPKEGPSILRIQQVVRGDSAAYFCASSPGLFTDTQYFGPGTRLTVL.

The rearrangement joins TRBV7-2 to TRBJ2-3; possible D gene TRBD2, 5 bases. The V end was cut by 4 bases, the J end by 4 bases, with 24 bases between. Germline CDR1 reads SGHTA; CDR2 reads FQGNSA. The CDR3 contains 18 residues. The CDR3 nucleotides read TGTGCCAGCAGCTCTGGCCCCTCCCCGACGGGGTGGTCAGATACGCAGTATTTT. This encodes CASSSGPSPTGWSDTQYF. Full variable domain (remainder filled in from reference TRBV7-2 and TRBJ2-3): GAGVSQSPSNKVTEKGKDVELRCDPISGHTALYWYRQSLGQGLEFLIYFQGNSAPDKSGLPSDRFSAERTGGSVSTLTIQRTQQEDSAVYLCASSSGPSPTGWSDTQYFGPGTRLTVL.

This clone came up a few times. This rearrangement joins TRBV21-1 to TRBJ2-3; TRBD2, the table's D call, was not compared with the DNA. TRBV21-1 is flagged as a pseudogene. CDR3 length: 15 amino acids. The CDR3 loop is CASRMVAVLTDTQYF. In DNA, the CDR3 is TGTGCCAGCAGAATGGTAGCGGTCCTCACAGATACGCAGTATTTT.

This clone was seen more than once but under ten times. The chain employs TRBV5-4 and TRBJ2-7; the match to TRBD1 covers 7 bases. V dropped 4 bases and J dropped 3; count of bases not matched to a gene: 7. The CDR3 totals 14 residues. From germline, CDR1 is SGHNT and CDR2 YYREEE (reference sequence). The CDR3 protein is CASSKNRDSYEQYF. CDR3 in DNA: TGTGCCAGCAGCAAAAACCGGGACAGCTACGAGCAGTACTTC. Full variable domain (missing parts from reference TRBV5-4 and TRBJ2-7): ETGVTQSPTHLIKTRGQQVTLRCSSQSGHNTVSWYQQALGQGPQFIFQYYREEENGRGNFPPRFSGLQFPNYSSELNVNALELDDSALYLCASSKNRDSYEQYFGPGTRLTVT.

This clone has just a few counts. V and J are TRBV5-4 and TRBJ2-3; the match to TRBD1 covers 9 bases. The CDR3 sequence is 15 residues long. J gave up 5 bases and V 3 bases, and 7 bases lay outside the gene matches. Germline V gives CDR1 SGHNT, CDR2 YYREEE (reference sequence). The CDR3 nucleotides read TGTGCCAGCAGCTGGGACAGGGTCCTGGGAGATACGCAGTATTTT. Protein product: CASSWDRVLGDTQYF. Looking up the rest from reference TRBV5-4 and TRBJ2-3 gives the full variable domain: ETGVTQSPTHLIKTRGQQVTLRCSSQSGHNTVSWYQQALGQGPQFIFQYYREEENGRGNFPPRFSGLQFPNYSSELNVNALELDDSALYLCASSWDRVLGDTQYFGPGTRLTVL.

The V gene is TRBV5-1, the J gene TRBJ2-6; D not resolved. The CDR3 runs to 15 residues. V gave up 4 bases and J gave up 4 bases, with 12 bases separating them. The germline CDR1 and CDR2 sequences are SGHRS and YFSETQ. The CDR3 region has the DNA TGCGCCAGCAGCACGACTTCGAGCGGGGCCAACGTCCTGACTTTC. As protein: CASSTTSSGANVLTF.

This clone was found a few times. This chain links TRBV19 with TRBJ2-5, with 9 positions matching TRBD1. Trimming took 6 bases from V and 4 from J; bases not matched to a gene: 6. This CDR3 spans 14 amino acids. The germline V gene has CDR1 LNHDA and CDR2 SQIVND (reference sequence). CDR3 nucleotides: TGTGCCAGTAGCCCGGGACAGGGTATAGAGACCCAGTACTTC. It translates to CASSPGQGIETQYF.

This chain joins TRBV10-3 and TRBJ1-5; 9 bases line up with TRBD1. With V trimmed by 2 bases and J by 6 bases, 2 bases remained unmatched. This CDR3 spans 14 amino acids. Germline-derived CDR1 and CDR2 are ENHRY and SYGVKD. The DNA for the CDR3 is TGTGCCATCAGTGAGGGGGACAGGGTTCAGCCCCAGCATTTT. Its protein product is CAISEGDRVQPQHF.

This clone was seen a single time. J is TRBJ1-2 and V is TRBV5-1, with D unresolved. The CDR3 loop spans 14 amino acids. In germline, CDR1 is SGHRS, CDR2 YFSETQ. The V gene lost 4 bases and the J gene lost 0 bases, with 10 bases spanning the gap. The CDR3 bases are TGCGCCAGCAGCGTTGAAGCCTCTAACTATGGCTACACCTTC. Its translation is CASSVEASNYGYTF.

The chain uses TRBV6-5 and TRBJ2-1; 7 bases agree with TRBD1. CDR1 and CDR2 from the germline V gene are MNHEY and SVGAGI. CDR3 size: 13 residues. V lost 6 bases to trimming and J lost 6 bases; unmatched junction nucleotides: 5. The CDR3 region has the DNA TGTGCCAGCAGCCCCGACAGGGCCAATGAGCAGTTCTTC. It yields the protein CASSPDRANEQFF.

V gene TRBV27 combines with J gene TRBJ2-1, with 11 positions matching TRBD2. This CDR3 comprises 15 residues. The V gene's germline CDR1 is MNHEY and CDR2 SMNVEV (reference sequence). Unmatched junction bases numbered 6, after V lost 6 bases and J lost 5 bases. CDR3: CASSLAGGLHNEQFF. Written as DNA, the CDR3 is TGTGCCAGCAGCCTAGCGGGGGGCCTTCACAATGAGCAGTTCTTC.